This T cell receptor beta chain originates from a study of T cells in Graves' hyperthyroidism and ophthalmopathy (dated by TCRdb to between 2018 and 2020). With regard to the full study: Peripheral blood samples were taken at the time of initial diagnosis, prior to any treatment. A discovery cohort of about 96 patients, about 43 with Graves' ophthalmopathy and 55 to 65 with stable Graves' hyperthyroidism, was used to find distinguishing TCR V-J signatures. Prospective prediction of ophthalmopathy was tested in an independent validation cohort of 18 to 20 hyperthyroidism patients and some 17 patients who later progressed to ophthalmopathy. For training and testing, the roughly 97 patients in the discovery cohort were randomly divided in a 7:3 ratio. Thyroid tissue and blood T-cell repertoires from about six Graves' hyperthyroidism patients were also compared in the study. After sampling, hyperthyroidism patients received methimazole starting at 30 mg daily, and ophthalmopathy patients received high-dose intravenous methylprednisolone. The paper reports TCR Vbeta CDR3 sequencing of over 120 peripheral blood samples: approximately 41 ophthalmopathy, 70 to 85 hyperthyroidism and approximately 17 progressor patients.

From cysteine to phenylalanine, the CDR3 is 11 amino acids long. Of all the DNA, just the CDR3 is kept, 33 bases in frame from base 1. For CDR1 and CDR2, the germline V gene (reference sequence) lists DFQATT and SNEGSKA. V is shortened by 6 bases, J by 2 bases, and the region joining them spans 6 bases. Amplification of TCR beta CDR3 regions was carried out from RNA transcripts. The first round of RT-PCR for the TCR CDR3 was performed with the HTBI primer set and the Qiagen OneStep RT-PCR kit. Libraries were constructed in a second round of multiplex PCR, after which size selection and purification were performed. Libraries were sequenced paired-end with 100 bp reads on an Illumina HiSeq2000. From the authors' description of their analysis: SOAPnuke was used to process the raw data, removing reads that contained adapters or uncalled bases, had a mean Phred below 15, or lacked an exact match to the constant primer or identifier. COPE v1.2.5 was used to merge the high-quality paired reads, and each unique nucleotide sequence was defined as a clonotype. MiTCR v1.1 was used to align clonotypes to the IMGT TRBV, TRBD and TRBJ reference segments. The analysis was restricted to V-J combinations with a frequency above 0.0001, which together covered 98% to 99.2% of the repertoires. A TCS score was defined as the ratio of F50 (clonal expansion) to E x V (chaos), with BLOSUM62-based TCRdist applied between CDR3 peptides within each V-J. Welch's t-statistics and random forest reduced approximately 520 V-J features to 10 to 15, which were used in a naive Bayes classifier (R e1071). TCRdb trimmed public reads at Q25 via fastp, called clones via MiXCR and kept in-frame beta chains. Every CDR3 protein is listed once, alongside the most common genes and DNA of its rows. The V and J calls and clone size are TCRdb's, not the authors'. The sample contains hundreds of thousands of distinct CDR3 sequences, about 20% of them found a single time. The ten largest clones capture approximately 48% of the sample.

In the ophthalmopathy patients, disease was moderately to severely active, with a Clinical Activity Score of 3 or more, a NOSPECS grade of 4 or more, and a duration of less than 3 months. The study excluded patients with uncontrolled infections, other autoimmune diseases, pregnancy or lactation. Diagnoses relied on clinical symptoms, serum thyroxine and TRAb, thyroid ultrasound and orbital computed tomography. Ficoll-Paque density gradient centrifugation was used to isolate PBMCs from 9.5 to 10 ml of fresh peripheral blood. Trizol reagent was used to extract total RNA, and RNA quality was then checked on an Agilent 2100 Bioanalyzer. Results the study describes overall, beyond this receptor: A 13 V-J signature model separated ophthalmopathy from stable hyperthyroidism, with approximately 87% sensitivity and around 84% specificity in cross-validation and 80%/75% in testing. Sample size was not statistically predetermined, and investigators were not blinded to group allocation. Most expanded thyroid clonotypes (frequency above 0.001) were also detected in blood, a finding suggesting that blood repertoires may reflect thyroid immune responses. In validation, progression to ophthalmopathy was predicted by the model with almost 71% sensitivity and 72% to 80% specificity, a median of approximately 6.5 months before onset.

A few counts support this clonotype. Its recognized antigen is unknown. No clone much larger than this one lies a single base away; base qualities are absent. This sequence was found in a man aged 35 to 55 with Graves' ophthalmopathy. Sequencing used blood. The sequence links TRBV20-1 to TRBJ2-3, with the D segment identity uncertain. The CDR3 here reads CSAPVTDTQYF. The nucleotide sequence reads as follows: TGCAGTGCCCCTGTCACAGATACGCAGTATTTT.